A single sample is the source of the 27 T cell receptor beta chains below, sequenced in a study of shared clonotypes between healthy human individuals. Profiling relied on immunoSEQ multiplex PCR, and the TCRdb table lists in-frame clones only, not all of them. In the table there are around 1.5 million clones, 95% to 99% of which are singletons. Specimen: naive CD4+ T cells sorted from blood. Subset of the sample: CD45RA+ positively selected. The source of these receptors is a man aged 25-45 years in good health.

The rearrangement uses TRBV14 and TRBJ2-1; the D gene is possibly TRBD2 (5 bases). The V end was cut by 2 bases, the J end by 7 bases, with 12 bases between. From germline, CDR1 is SGHDN and CDR2 FVKESK. The CDR3 contains 14 residues. As DNA, the CDR3 is TGTGCCAGCAGCCAATTCCTGAGCGGTAATGAGCAGTTCTTC. This sequence encodes CASSQFLSGNEQFF.

The chain carries TRBV7-9 and TRBJ2-5; TRBD2 agrees at 9 bases. Germline loops: CDR1 SEHNR, CDR2 FQNEAQ (reference sequence). Trimming took 5 bases from V and 5 from J; bases not matched to a gene: 9. The CDR3 sequence is 15 residues long. For the CDR3, the DNA is TGTGCCAGCAGCATTGTAGCGGGAGATGCTGAGACCCAGTACTTC. It codes for CASSIVAGDAETQYF.

J is TRBJ1-5 and V is TRBV2, with D unclear. V lost 5 bases and J 0 bases, leaving 8 bases between the germline ends. The CDR3 consists of 14 residues. Germline V CDR1 and CDR2: SNHLY, FYNNEI. The CDR3 is CASSYGYSNQPQHF. DNA of the CDR3: TGTGCCAGCAGTTACGGGTATAGCAATCAGCCCCAGCATTTT.

The rearrangement uses TRBV5-4 and TRBJ2-7; maybe TRBD1 (5 bases). The CDR3 is made up of 16 amino acids. From germline, CDR1 is SGHNT and CDR2 YYREEE (reference sequence). Between the trimmed V and J ends, which lost 0 bases and 1 base, there was a span of 14 bases. CDR3 sequence (DNA): TGTGCCAGCAGCTTGGGTGGGGCGGCCGCTTCCTACGAGCAGTACTTC. Translating gives CASSLGGAAASYEQYF. The full variable domain, in which reference TRBV5-4 and TRBJ2-7 provide the parts outside the CDR3, is ETGVTQSPTHLIKTRGQQVTLRCSSQSGHNTVSWYQQALGQGPQFIFQYYREEENGRGNFPPRFSGLQFPNYSSELNVNALELDDSALYLCASSLGGAAASYEQYFGPGTRLTVT.

The genes are TRBV5-1 and TRBJ2-1, with 8 positions matching TRBD2. V lost 3 bases and J lost 8; bases outside the gene matches: 13. This CDR3 contains 16 residues. CDR1 is SGHRS and CDR2 is YFSETQ in the germline V gene. CDR3 sequence reads: CASSSTQREYSHEQFF. The CDR3 DNA sequence: TGCGCCAGCAGCTCTACCCAGCGGGAGTATTCGCATGAGCAGTTCTTC. The full variable domain, with the rest looked up from reference TRBV5-1 and TRBJ2-1, is KAGVTQTPRYLIKTRGQQVTLSCSPISGHRSVSWYQQTPGQGLQFLFEYFSETQRNKGNFPGRFSGRQFSNSRSEMNVSTLELGDSALYLCASSSTQREYSHEQFFGPGTRLTVL.

The rearrangement uses TRBV7-3 and TRBJ2-2, with D hard to call. The CDR3 is 14 residues long. Germline lookup yields CDR1 SGHTA and CDR2 FQGTGA. Trimming cost V 2 bases and J 7 bases, with 11 bases left between them. The CDR3 loop is CASSLEHESGELFF. As DNA, the CDR3 is TGTGCCAGCAGCTTAGAACATGAAAGCGGGGAGCTGTTTTTT. The full variable domain, with the rest looked up from reference TRBV7-3 and TRBJ2-2, is GAGVSQTPSNKVTEKGKYVELRCDPISGHTALYWYRQSLGQGPEFLIYFQGTGAADDSGLPNDRFFAVRPEGSVSTLKIQRTERGDSAVYLCASSLEHESGELFFGEGSRLTVL.

CDR3 protein: CASSWGTDQETQYF. Written as DNA, the CDR3 is TGTGCCAGCAGCTGGGGGACGGACCAAGAGACCCAGTACTTC. This sequence joins TRBV2 and TRBJ2-5; D assignment may be TRBD1 or TRBD2 (5 bases each). Germline assignment: CDR1 SNHLY and CDR2 FYNNEI. V gave up 6 bases and J gave up 0 bases, with 11 bases separating them. The CDR3 is 14 amino acids. Combining the CDR3 with reference TRBV2 and TRBJ2-5 gives the whole variable domain EPEVTQTPSHQVTQMGQEVILRCVPISNHLYFYWYRQILGQKVEFLVSFYNNEISEKSEIFDDQFSVERPDGSNFTLKIRSTKLEDSAMYFCASSWGTDQETQYFGPGTRLLVL.

The V call is TRBV5-4, the J call TRBJ2-7; no clear D. The CDR3 is 15 amino acids. Germline V gene data show CDR1 as SGHNT and CDR2 as YYREEE (reference sequence). V lost 0 bases, J lost 3 bases, and 13 bases lay in between. Here the CDR3 reads CASSLAVVSDYEQYF. Here the CDR3 DNA reads TGTGCCAGCAGCTTGGCAGTGGTCTCGGACTACGAGCAGTACTTC.

V usage is TRBV11-2 and J usage is TRBJ2-7; 9 positions agree with TRBD2. This CDR3 has 17 amino acids. Losses at the gene ends were 5 bases for V and 4 bases for J; bases not matched to a gene: 15. The V gene's germline CDR1 is SGHAT and CDR2 FQNNGV. In nucleotides, the CDR3 is TGTGCCAGCAGCCCCCGGATGGAAATAGCGGGAGTTTACGAGCAGTACTTC. Translated, it gives CASSPRMEIAGVYEQYF.

In regard to this clone: Other DNA sequences of this sample code for an identical CDR3. V and J are TRBV19 and TRBJ2-2; 9 bases agree with TRBD2. V lost 2 bases, J lost 4 bases, and 2 bases stayed unmatched. Germline V gene sequence: CDR1 LNHDA, CDR2 SQIVND (reference sequence). This CDR3 contains 15 residues. This CDR3 reads CASSILAGVTGELFF. CDR3 in DNA: TGTGCCAGTAGTATATTAGCGGGAGTCACCGGGGAGCTGTTTTTT.

This rearrangement joins TRBV5-1 to TRBJ2-2; TRBD1 might be the D (6 bases). V lost 1 base to trimming and J lost 0 bases, with 16 bases between them. CDR1 and CDR2 from the germline V gene are SGHRS and YFSETQ. The CDR3 runs to 18 residues. CDR3 nucleotides: TGCGCCAGCAGCTTGCGTAATGGACAGTTTGCGAACACCGGGGAGCTGTTTTTT. Translated, it gives CASSLRNGQFANTGELFF.

The rearrangement links TRBV5-1 to TRBJ2-3; the D is unclear. Germline CDR1 SGHRS, CDR2 YFSETQ. This CDR3 contains 14 residues. Between the trimmed V and J ends, which lost 2 bases and 4 bases, there was a span of 11 bases. CDR3 sequence (DNA): TGCGCCAGCAGCTTCGACACCTTGGCAGATACGCAGTATTTT. Translating it yields CASSFDTLADTQYF.

This chain connects TRBV5-1 to TRBJ2-1; 9 nucleotides agree with TRBD1. Germline lookup yields CDR1 SGHRS and CDR2 YFSETQ. The CDR3 sequence is 16 residues long. J lost 8 bases, V lost 1 base, and 10 bases had no gene match. CDR3 sequence (DNA): TGCGCCAGCAGCTTGTCTACCGGGACAGGGTCGGATGAGCAGTTCTTC. As protein: CASSLSTGTGSDEQFF.

The rearrangement links TRBV5-1 to TRBJ2-3; no clear D gene. Germline CDR1 reads SGHRS; CDR2 reads YFSETQ. V was cut by 4 bases and J by 4 bases, with 10 bases left in between. The CDR3 consists of 13 residues. The CDR3 bases are TGCGCCAGCAGCCCCTTGACCGCAGATACGCAGTATTTT. This translates into CASSPLTADTQYF.

The J gene is TRBJ2-3, the V gene TRBV19; 8 bases line up with TRBD2. Germline values: CDR1 LNHDA, CDR2 SQIVND (reference sequence). The CDR3 covers 15 residues. The V segment lost 4 bases and the J segment 3 bases; nucleotides outside the gene matches: 6. In nucleotides, the CDR3 is TGTGCCAGTAGTAACCCGTCTAGCGGGACAGATACGCAGTATTTT. Its protein is CASSNPSSGTDTQYF.

This chain links TRBV15 with TRBJ1-2, with D maybe TRBD1 (6 bases). The CDR3 loop spans 16 amino acids. The V end was cut by 1 base, the J end by 8 bases, with 20 bases between. Germline CDR1 LNHNV, CDR2 YYDKDF (reference sequence). CDR3 nucleotide sequence: TGTGCCACCAGCAGAGCCCGGACAGCAACTACCCCCGGCTACACCTTC. Encoded protein: CATSRARTATTPGYTF.

J is TRBJ1-5 and V is TRBV30; D unclear. Germline V gives CDR1 GTSNPN, CDR2 SVGIG (reference sequence). The CDR3 has 13 residues. V lost 4 bases, J lost 3 bases, and 10 bases lay in between. The CDR3 nucleotides read TGTGCCTGGAATAGGGCACTCAATCAGCCCCAGCATTTT. It encodes CAWNRALNQPQHF.

The chain is built from TRBV5-1 and TRBJ2-2; 14 bases fit TRBD2. CDR3 length: 18 residues. In germline, CDR1 is SGHRS, CDR2 YFSETQ. The junction had 7 bases not matched to a gene; V was cut back by 0 bases and J by 6 bases. The CDR3 protein is CASSLDTTSGRGAGELFF. The CDR3, as DNA: TGCGCCAGCAGCTTGGATACGACTAGCGGGAGGGGTGCCGGGGAGCTGTTTTTT. The entire variable domain, with the rest obtained from reference TRBV5-1 and TRBJ2-2, is as follows: KAGVTQTPRYLIKTRGQQVTLSCSPISGHRSVSWYQQTPGQGLQFLFEYFSETQRNKGNFPGRFSGRQFSNSRSEMNVSTLELGDSALYLCASSLDTTSGRGAGELFFGEGSRLTVL.

V usage is TRBV7-2 and J usage is TRBJ2-5; no reliable D call. CDR3 size: 14 residues. Trimming stripped 3 bases from V and 0 bases from J, with 8 bases between. CDR1 is SGHTA and CDR2 is FQGNSA in the germline V gene. CDR3 loop: CASSFLLHQETQYF. DNA of the CDR3: TGTGCCAGCAGCTTTCTTTTGCACCAAGAGACCCAGTACTTC.

The gene calls are TRBV5-1 and TRBJ2-6, with a weak D call TRBD2 (7 bases). The CDR3 covers 17 residues. V lost 4 bases, J lost 1 base, and 15 bases lay in between. Germline assignment: CDR1 SGHRS and CDR2 YFSETQ. The CDR3 sequence: CASSPEGRGSGANVLTF. CDR3 sequence (DNA): TGCGCCAGCAGCCCGGAGGGGAGGGGGTCTGGGGCCAACGTCCTGACTTTC.

The chain is built from TRBV9 and TRBJ2-1; the match to TRBD2 covers 9 bases. In germline, CDR1 is SGDLS, CDR2 YYNGEE. V gave up 0 bases and J gave up 9 bases; unmatched junction bases: 7. The CDR3 runs to 15 residues. This CDR3 reads CASSVGGTSISEQFF. The CDR3 bases are TGTGCCAGCAGCGTAGGGGGGACTAGCATCAGTGAGCAGTTCTTC.

V gene TRBV5-1 combines with J gene TRBJ1-5, with 10 bases fitting TRBD1. This CDR3 has 14 amino acids. The germline V gene encodes CDR1 SGHRS and CDR2 YFSETQ. J gave up 11 bases and V 1 base, and 6 bases lay outside the gene matches. CDR3 loop: CASSLLGQGSSQHF. In DNA form, the CDR3 reads TGCGCCAGCAGCTTGCTGGGACAGGGGAGTTCCCAGCATTTT.

The V and J genes are TRBV5-4 and TRBJ2-7; 9 bases match TRBD1. V shed 2 bases, J shed 0 bases, and the junction held 6 bases outside the gene matches. Germline V CDR1 and CDR2: SGHNT, YYREEE (reference sequence). CDR3 length: 16 amino acids. The CDR3 DNA reads TGTGCCAGCAGCTTAGGACAGGGGACAATCTCCTACGAGCAGTACTTC. It is translated as CASSLGQGTISYEQYF.

The chain has TRBV6-1 and TRBJ2-7; D unclear. This CDR3 has 9 residues. V lost 1 base, J lost 12 bases, and 4 bases lay in between. Germline V gene lookup returns CDR1 MNHNS and CDR2 SASEGT. CDR3 in DNA: TGTGCCAGCAGTGAAGGCCGGTACTTC. Encoded protein: CASSEGRYF.

The CDR3 DNA is TGTGCCAGCCGATTTTGGGGAAGGACAGGGTTTGAGGTGAACACAGATACGCAGTATTTT. It encodes CASRFWGRTGFEVNTDTQYF. The chain couples TRBV28 to TRBJ2-3; TRBD1 matches 8 bases. Per germline, CDR1 MDHEN and CDR2 SYDVKM. Trimming removed 8 bases from V and 2 bases from J; junction bases left unmatched: 24. CDR3 size: 20 residues.

On this clone: The same CDR3 arises from other DNA sequences in this sample as well. The rearrangement links TRBV11-2 to TRBJ2-7; 12 bases fit TRBD2. The CDR3 sequence is 15 residues long. Unmatched junction bases numbered 3, after V lost 5 bases and J lost 1 base. Looked up from germline, CDR1 is SGHAT and CDR2 is FQNNGV. DNA for the CDR3: TGTGCCAGCAGCCGGACTAGCGGGGCGTCCTACGAGCAGTACTTC. Protein: CASSRTSGASYEQYF.

The chain has TRBV4-3 and TRBJ2-2; 7 bases agree with TRBD2. Germline values: CDR1 LGHNA, CDR2 YSLEER. The V gene end was trimmed by 0 bases and the J gene end by 1 base; junction bases not matched to a gene: 5. This CDR3 contains 17 residues. The CDR3 loop reads CASSQDSGTMNTGELFF. As DNA, the CDR3 is TGCGCCAGCAGCCAAGATTCGGGGACTATGAACACCGGGGAGCTGTTTTTT.